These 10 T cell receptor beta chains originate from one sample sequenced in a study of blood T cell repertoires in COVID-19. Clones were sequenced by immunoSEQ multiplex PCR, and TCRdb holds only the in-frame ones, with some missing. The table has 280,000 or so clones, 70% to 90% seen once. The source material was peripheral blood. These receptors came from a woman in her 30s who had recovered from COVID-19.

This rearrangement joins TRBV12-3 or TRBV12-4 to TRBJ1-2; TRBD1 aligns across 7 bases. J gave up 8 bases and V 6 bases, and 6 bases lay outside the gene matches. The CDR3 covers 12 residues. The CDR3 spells CASSPGQRGYTF. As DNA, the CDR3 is TGTGCCAGCAGCCCGGGACAGAGGGGCTACACCTTC.

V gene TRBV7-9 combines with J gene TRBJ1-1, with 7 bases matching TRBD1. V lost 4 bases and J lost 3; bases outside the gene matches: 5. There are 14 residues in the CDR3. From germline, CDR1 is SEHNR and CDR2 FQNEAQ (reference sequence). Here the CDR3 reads CASSYHRGDTEAFF. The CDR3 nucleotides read TGTGCCAGCAGCTACCACAGGGGCGACACTGAAGCTTTCTTT.

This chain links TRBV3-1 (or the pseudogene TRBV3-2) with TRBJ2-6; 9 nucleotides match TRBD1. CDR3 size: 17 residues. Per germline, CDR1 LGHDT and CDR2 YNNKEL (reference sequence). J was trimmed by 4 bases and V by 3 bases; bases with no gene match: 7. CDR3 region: CASSHDRGNWGANVLTF. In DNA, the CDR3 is TGTGCCAGCAGCCATGACAGGGGGAACTGGGGGGCCAACGTCCTGACTTTC.

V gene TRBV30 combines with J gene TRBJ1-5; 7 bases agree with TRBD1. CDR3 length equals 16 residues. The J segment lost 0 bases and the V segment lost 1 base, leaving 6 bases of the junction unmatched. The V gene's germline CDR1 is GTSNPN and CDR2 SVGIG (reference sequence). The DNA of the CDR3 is TGTGCCTGGAGTGCCCTGACAGGGACTAGCAATCAGCCCCAGCATTTT. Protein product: CAWSALTGTSNQPQHF.

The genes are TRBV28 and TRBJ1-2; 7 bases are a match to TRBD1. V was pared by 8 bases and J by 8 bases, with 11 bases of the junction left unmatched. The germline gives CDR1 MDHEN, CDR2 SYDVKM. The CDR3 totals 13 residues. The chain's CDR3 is CASLGRGIGGYTF. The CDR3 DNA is TGTGCCAGCCTCGGCAGGGGGATAGGAGGCTACACCTTC.

Written as DNA, the CDR3 is TGTGCCAGCAGTTACTCAATCGCGGGGGGCAACACAGATACGCAGTATTTT. This gives the protein CASSYSIAGGNTDTQYF. The chain links TRBV6-2 or TRBV6-3 to TRBJ2-3; 8 bases agree with TRBD2. Trimming took 0 bases from V and 2 from J; bases not matched to a gene: 7. The germline CDR1 and CDR2 sequences are MNHEY and SVGEGT. The length of the CDR3 is 17 residues.

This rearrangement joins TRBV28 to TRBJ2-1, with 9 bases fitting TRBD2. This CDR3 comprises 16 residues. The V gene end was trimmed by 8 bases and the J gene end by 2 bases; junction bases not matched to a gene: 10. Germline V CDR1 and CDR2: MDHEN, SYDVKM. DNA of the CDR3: TGTGCCAGCCTCACCTTTAGCGGGGGCACCTACAATGAGCAGTTCTTC. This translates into CASLTFSGGTYNEQFF.

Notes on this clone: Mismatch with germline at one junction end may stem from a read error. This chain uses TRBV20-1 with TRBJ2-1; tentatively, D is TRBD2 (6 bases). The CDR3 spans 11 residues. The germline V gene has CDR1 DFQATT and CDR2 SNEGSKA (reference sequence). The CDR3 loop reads CSALGGVSLIF. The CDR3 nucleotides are TGCAGTGCCCTCGGAGGGGTTTCCCTGATCTTC.

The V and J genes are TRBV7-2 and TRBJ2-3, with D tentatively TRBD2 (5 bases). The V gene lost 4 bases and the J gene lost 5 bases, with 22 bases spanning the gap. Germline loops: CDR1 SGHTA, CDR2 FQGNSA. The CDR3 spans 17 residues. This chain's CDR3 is CASSSQLGGSPGDTQYF. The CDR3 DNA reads TGTGCCAGCAGCTCTCAACTTGGAGGCTCTCCAGGAGATACGCAGTATTTT. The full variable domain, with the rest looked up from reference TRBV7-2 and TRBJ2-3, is GAGVSQSPSNKVTEKGKDVELRCDPISGHTALYWYRQSLGQGLEFLIYFQGNSAPDKSGLPSDRFSAERTGGSVSTLTIQRTQQEDSAVYLCASSSQLGGSPGDTQYFGPGTRLTVL.

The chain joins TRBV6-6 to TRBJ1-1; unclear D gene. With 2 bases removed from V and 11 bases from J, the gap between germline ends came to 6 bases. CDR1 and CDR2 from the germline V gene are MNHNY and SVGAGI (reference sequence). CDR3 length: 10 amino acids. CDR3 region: CASSYRQAFF. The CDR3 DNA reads TGTGCCAGCAGTTACCGCCAGGCTTTCTTT.